The rows below give T cell receptor beta chains drawn from one sample of a study of T cell responses to AZD1222 COVID-19 vaccine. TCRdb's table, derived via immunoSEQ multiplex PCR, lists solely in-frame clones and lacks some. The sample contains under 150,000 clones, roughly 90% of which appear only once. Sample: peripheral blood, taken 28 days after the second AZD1222 dose. The receptors were sampled from an adult who received the AZD1222 COVID-19 vaccine. The CDR3 runs from the conserved cysteine through the conserved F or W. A D gene is named only where the DNA matches it firmly. A clone size is listed for some rows: how often the clone was seen (once, few, many), or a class if it is expanded.

CDR3nt	CDR3aa	abundance	v_gene	d_gene	j_gene
TGTGCCAGCAGTGAATACGCCGGATATGGCTACACCTTC	CASSEYAGYGYTF	.	TRBV6-1	.	TRBJ1-2
TGTGCCAGCAGTCTAGGGAGGCCTAACTATGGCTACACCTTC	CASSLGRPNYGYTF	.	TRBV28	.	TRBJ1-2
TGCGCCAGCAGCACCTCGGGGATGAGGGTCTCTGGGGCCAACGTCCTGACTTTC	CASSTSGMRVSGANVLTF	.	TRBV10-2	.	TRBJ2-6
TGTGCCATCAGAACGGACAGCACAGATACGCAGTATTTT	CAIRTDSTDTQYF	.	TRBV10-3	.	TRBJ2-3
TGTGCCAGCAGCCAAGAGAGGACAGGGGGGACTAGCGAGTACACCTTC	CASSQERTGGTSEYTF	.	TRBV3-1/TRBV3-2	TRBD1	TRBJ1-2
TGCGCCAGCAGTGGAGGCCCAGGCTCCTACAATGAGCAGTTCTTC	CASSGGPGSYNEQFF	once	TRBV10-1	.	TRBJ2-1
TGTGCCAGCAGTTACCGGGCCTCCCTAGCAACTAATGAAAAACTGTTTTTT	CASSYRASLATNEKLFF	.	TRBV28	.	TRBJ1-4
TGTGCCAGCAGCTTAGGTACTAGCGGGGGGGCCCATGAGCAGTTCTTC	CASSLGTSGGAHEQFF	.	TRBV7-9	TRBD2	TRBJ2-1
TGCGCCAGCAGCATAGACAGGGGGCGGACTGAAGCTTTCTTT	CASSIDRGRTEAFF	.	TRBV5-1	TRBD1	TRBJ1-1
TGTGCCAGCAGTTCTCCTTACAGCGAGCAGTACTTC	CASSSPYSEQYF	once	TRBV28	.	TRBJ2-7
TGTGCCACCAGTGACCGGACAGGGGGTGAAGCTTTCTTT	CATSDRTGGEAFF	.	TRBV24-1	TRBD1	TRBJ1-1
TGTGCCAGTAGTATTACAGTCATCTCGGACGAGCAGTACTTC	CASSITVISDEQYF	.	TRBV19	.	TRBJ2-7
TGTGCCAGCAGCAGACAGGGACTAAACTCGAATTCACCCCTCCACTTT	CASSRQGLNSNSPLHF	.	TRBV5-4	TRBD1	TRBJ1-6
TGTGCCAGCAGCTTGGTGGGAGAGGGGCCCACAGATACGCAGTATTTT	CASSLVGEGPTDTQYF	.	TRBV5-8	.	TRBJ2-3
TGTGCCAGCAGCCAGGTGGCTGGAAACACCATATATTTT	CASSQVAGNTIYF	once	TRBV6-5	.	TRBJ1-3
TGCAGTGCTAGTTTCCGGGCGGATGGCTACACCTTC	CSASFRADGYTF	.	TRBV20-1	.	TRBJ1-2
TGCAGCGTTGAGGCAGGATACACCGGGGAGCTGTTTTTT	CSVEAGYTGELFF	.	TRBV29-1	.	TRBJ2-2
TGTGCCAGCAGTTTTAGGCAGGGGCAGTACACTGAAGCTTTCTTT	CASSFRQGQYTEAFF	once	TRBV28	.	TRBJ1-1
TGTGCCAGCAGCTTAGCGGGGCTAGCGGGAGGGCGGCCCTACGAGCAGTACTTC	CASSLAGLAGGRPYEQYF	.	TRBV7-6	TRBD2	TRBJ2-7
TGTGCCAGCAGTTTAGGGGTTGGGGGCACCGATACGCAGTATTTT	CASSLGVGGTDTQYF	.	TRBV27	.	TRBJ2-3
TGTGCCAGCAGTTCCGGACAGGCAACTCAGTTCTTC	CASSSGQATQFF	.	TRBV28	TRBD1	TRBJ2-1
TGCGCCAGCCGCAATAACGACAGGATAGGAGAAAAACTGTTTTTT	CASRNNDRIGEKLFF	once	TRBV5-1	.	TRBJ1-4
TGCGCCAGCAGCTTGGCCGGGACAGGGAGCTCTGGGGCCAACGTCCTGACTTTC	CASSLAGTGSSGANVLTF	.	TRBV5-1	TRBD1	TRBJ2-6
TGTGCCAGCAGTTTGTCTAGCGACAGCGGGGAGACCCAGTACTTC	CASSLSSDSGETQYF	.	TRBV27	.	TRBJ2-5
TGTGCCAGTAGTGACGGTAGCAATCAGCCCCAGCATTTT	CASSDGSNQPQHF	.	TRBV19	.	TRBJ1-5
TGTGCCAGCAGTTTCAGCGGGGGCGCGGGCAATCAGCCCCAGCATTTT	CASSFSGGAGNQPQHF	.	TRBV27	.	TRBJ1-5
TGTGCCAGCACCCCCCGGGCCCGAGGGGATGAAAAACTGTTTTTT	CASTPRARGDEKLFF	.	TRBV28	.	TRBJ1-4
TGTGCCATCAGTGAGAGGGACAGGGGGATTGGAGGCTACACCTTC	CAISERDRGIGGYTF	once	TRBV10-3	TRBD1	TRBJ1-2
TGCAGCGTTGATTTTTCCAGTTATGGCTACACCTTC	CSVDFSSYGYTF	.	TRBV29-1	.	TRBJ1-2
TGTGCCAGCAGCTTTTCTTCTAGCACAGATACGCAGTATTTT	CASSFSSSTDTQYF	.	TRBV5-8	.	TRBJ2-3
TGTGCCTGGAGTGCCACGACAGGGGGCCAGTACTATGGCTACACCTTC	CAWSATTGGQYYGYTF	.	TRBV30	TRBD1	TRBJ1-2
TGTGCCAGCAGCGTAGGGACGGTGAACACTGAAGCTTTCTTT	CASSVGTVNTEAFF	.	TRBV9	.	TRBJ1-1
TGTGCCTCCAATCAGCCCCAGCATTTT	CASNQPQHF	once	TRBV12-3/TRBV12-4	.	TRBJ1-5
TGTGCCAGCAGTTTATCGGGGGAGGGGACTGAAGCTTTCTTT	CASSLSGEGTEAFF	.	TRBV28	.	TRBJ1-1
TGTGCCAGCAGTTATGGGGGAGGCACTGAAGCTTTCTTT	CASSYGGGTEAFF	few	TRBV6-2/TRBV6-3	.	TRBJ1-1
TGTGCCACCAGCAGAGCGCGGACCCCCTACAATGAGCAGTTCTTC	CATSRARTPYNEQFF	.	TRBV15	.	TRBJ2-1
TGTGCCAGCAGTCCCCCGGGTCCGCCGGGCTACACCTTC	CASSPPGPPGYTF	.	TRBV28	.	TRBJ1-2
TGTGCCAGTAGTAGTTCGGGACAGGGTGGCTATGGCTACACCTTC	CASSSSGQGGYGYTF	.	TRBV19	TRBD1	TRBJ1-2
TGCAGTGCTCGTGGGGGGCACTATGGCTACACCTTC	CSARGGHYGYTF	.	TRBV20-1	.	TRBJ1-2
TGTGCCAGCAGTTCTTACAGAGGGACCGGGGAGCTGTTTTTT	CASSSYRGTGELFF	.	TRBV28	.	TRBJ2-2
TGTGCCAGCAGAGACGGGGCCCTAGCGGGGGGCTACAATGAGCAGTTCTTC	CASRDGALAGGYNEQFF	.	TRBV3-1/TRBV3-2	TRBD2	TRBJ2-1
TGTGCCAGCTCACCCCGGCAGGGGGGTGCAACTAATGAAAAACTGTTTTTT	CASSPRQGGATNEKLFF	.	TRBV18	TRBD1	TRBJ1-4
TGTGCTAGCAGCCTCGGGGAGGGTAACGAAAAACTGTTTTTT	CASSLGEGNEKLFF	.	TRBV7-7	.	TRBJ1-4
TGCAGTGCAAGTGCGTCCGGGAGGGCCGGGTACGAGCAGTACTTC	CSASASGRAGYEQYF	.	TRBV20-1	TRBD2	TRBJ2-7
TGCGCCAGCAGCCAAGGGCTAGCGGGATACTACGAGCAGTACTTC	CASSQGLAGYYEQYF	.	TRBV4-3	TRBD2	TRBJ2-7
TGCAGCGTTGAGCCGCTTTCCTACAATGAGCAGTTCTTC	CSVEPLSYNEQFF	.	TRBV29-1	.	TRBJ2-1
TGTGCCAGCAGTTTATGGGATCCGGGCTATGGCTACACCTTC	CASSLWDPGYGYTF	.	TRBV28	.	TRBJ1-2